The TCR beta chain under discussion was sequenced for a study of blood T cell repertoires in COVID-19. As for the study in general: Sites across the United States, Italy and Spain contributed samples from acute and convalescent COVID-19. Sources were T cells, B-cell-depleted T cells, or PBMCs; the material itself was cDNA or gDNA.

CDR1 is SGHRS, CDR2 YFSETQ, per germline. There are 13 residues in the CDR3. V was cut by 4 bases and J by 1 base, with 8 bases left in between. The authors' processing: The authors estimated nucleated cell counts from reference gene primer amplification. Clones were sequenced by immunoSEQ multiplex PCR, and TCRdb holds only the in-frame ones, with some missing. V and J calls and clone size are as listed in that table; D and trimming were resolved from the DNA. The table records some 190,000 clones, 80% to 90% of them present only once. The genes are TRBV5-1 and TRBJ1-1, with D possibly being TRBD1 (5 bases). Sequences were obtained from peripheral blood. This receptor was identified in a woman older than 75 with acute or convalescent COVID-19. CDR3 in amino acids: CASSGQGNTEAFF. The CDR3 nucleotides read TGCGCCAGCAGCGGCCAGGGGAACACTGAAGCTTTCTTT.